The TCR beta chain under discussion was sequenced for a study of blood T cells in healthy people across ages. This CDR3 has 15 amino acids. Germline V gives CDR1 SGHAT, CDR2 FQNNGV. The second PCR ran roughly 6 to 11 cycles with a sample-barcoded 5' primer and J-beta primers. Each CDR3 protein is one row after TCRdb ran MiXCR on the 5' RACE reads. The table records 1 million or so distinct CDR3 sequences, under 55% of them present only once. This receptor was identified in an older woman in good health. The chain carries TRBV11-2 and TRBJ2-5; a weak D match, TRBD1 (6 bases). With the DNA end fitting TRBJ2-7 better, the J assignment may be wrong. Specimen: blood. The CDR3 sequence is CASSFTGQISYEQYF. The DNA for the CDR3 is TGTGCCAGCAGCTTTACCGGACAGATTTCCTACGAGCAGTACTTC.